Below are 31 T cell receptor beta chains sequenced from a single sample in a study of glioma-infiltrating T cells after dendritic cell vaccination. Described time point: after dendritic cell vaccination, including at tumor progression/relapse. Sequencing used immunoSEQ multiplex PCR; TCRdb keeps in-frame clones, though not all of them. This table holds approximately 110,000 clones, around 90% found once. The sample was blood, taken after dendritic cell vaccination. These TCRs come from a human donor with glioblastoma.

The chain links TRBV5-4 to TRBJ2-3; 7 bases map to TRBD2. V trimming: 4 bases; J trimming: 0 bases; junction bases outside the gene matches: 2. The CDR3 runs to 14 residues. Germline CDR1 is SGHNT and CDR2 is YYREEE (reference sequence). DNA for the CDR3: TGTGCCAGCAGCACAGCGGGAAGCACAGATACGCAGTATTTT. Protein sequence: CASSTAGSTDTQYF.

The rearrangement uses TRBV6-5 and TRBJ2-7; D uncertain. Trimming removed 0 bases at V and 6 bases at J, with 12 bases between. The germline V gene has CDR1 MNHEY and CDR2 SVGAGI. CDR3 length: 14 residues. Written as DNA, the CDR3 is TGTGCCAGCAGTTACTCGTCTCAACTCCTCGAGCAGTACTTC. Translated, it gives CASSYSSQLLEQYF.

This chain uses TRBV5-4 with TRBJ1-1; 7 bases map to TRBD1. V gave up 4 bases and J gave up 6 bases; unmatched junction bases: 15. The CDR3 runs to 16 residues. Germline V gives CDR1 SGHNT, CDR2 YYREEE (reference sequence). This CDR3 is CASSPGLLDRVPEAFF. CDR3 nucleotides: TGTGCCAGCAGCCCCGGACTCCTCGACAGGGTCCCTGAAGCTTTCTTT.

This rearrangement joins TRBV5-1 to TRBJ2-1, with 7 bases matching TRBD2. In germline, CDR1 is SGHRS, CDR2 YFSETQ. J lost 5 bases, V lost 2 bases, and 7 bases had no gene match. This CDR3 region has 15 residues. CDR3 protein: CASSFVASGNNEQFF. The CDR3 DNA reads TGCGCCAGCAGCTTCGTGGCTAGCGGAAACAATGAGCAGTTCTTC.

The chain carries TRBV7-2 and TRBJ2-7, with 9 bases matching TRBD2. Losses at the gene ends were 1 base for V and 4 bases for J; bases not matched to a gene: 2. Germline CDR1 and CDR2: SGHTA and FQGNSA. The CDR3 loop spans 14 amino acids. The CDR3 DNA reads as TGTGCCAGCAGCTTAGGTCTAGCGGGGTACGAGCAGTACTTC. Its protein product is CASSLGLAGYEQYF.

The chain joins TRBV29-1 to TRBJ1-3; D is perhaps TRBD1 (5 bases). Germline CDR1 reads SQVTM; CDR2 reads ANQGSEA. V lost 7 bases and J lost 0, with 10 bases in between. The CDR3 loop spans 13 amino acids. The CDR3 DNA is TGCAGCGGGGCCGGGGGCTCTGGAAACACCATATATTTT. As protein: CSGAGGSGNTIYF. The variable domain in full, completed from reference TRBV29-1 and TRBJ1-3, reads SAVISQKPSRDICQRGTSLTIQCQVDSQVTMMFWYRQQPGQSLTLIATANQGSEATYESGFVIDKFPISRPNLTFSTLTVSNMSPEDSSIYLCSGAGGSGNTIYFGEGSWLTVV.

This clone was seen a few times. Other DNA sequences in this specimen translate into the identical CDR3. CDR3 nucleotides: TGTGCCAGCAGTGAACTAGCGGGAGGCACAGATACGCAGTATTTT. The encoded protein is CASSELAGGTDTQYF. This chain joins TRBV2 and TRBJ2-3; 10 bases are shared with TRBD2. Germline assignment: CDR1 SNHLY and CDR2 FYNNEI. The CDR3 sequence is 15 residues long. After removal of 2 bases from V and 1 base from J, the junction contained 0 bases not matched to a gene.

The chain couples TRBV2 to TRBJ2-2, with 9 bases lining up with TRBD2. Germline V lookup: CDR1 SNHLY, CDR2 FYNNEI. The CDR3 has 15 amino acids. V trimming: 7 bases; J trimming: 4 bases; junction bases outside the gene matches: 7. CDR3: CASIRLAGTTGELFF. The CDR3 DNA reads as TGTGCCAGCATCCGTCTAGCGGGGACCACCGGGGAGCTGTTTTTT.

This rearrangement joins TRBV6-5 to TRBJ1-2; D possibly corresponds to TRBD1 (6 bases). V lost 0 bases to trimming and J lost 8 bases, with 16 bases between them. CDR3 length equals 15 residues. Germline V gene data show CDR1 as MNHEY and CDR2 as SVGAGI. Here the CDR3 reads CASSYSSAGEKGYTF. The CDR3 region has the DNA TGTGCCAGCAGTTACTCTTCCGCAGGGGAGAAAGGCTACACCTTC.

The chain employs TRBV9 and TRBJ1-1, with 9 bases lining up with TRBD1. Germline V lookup: CDR1 SGDLS, CDR2 YYNGEE. There are 14 residues in the CDR3. The V and J ends lost 1 base and 3 bases, in that order; junction bases with no gene match: 1. CDR3 loop: CASSVRTGDTEAFF. Written as DNA, the CDR3 is TGTGCCAGCAGCGTAAGGACAGGGGACACTGAAGCTTTCTTT.

This clone was observed a handful of times. The CDR3 DNA follows: TGTGCCAGCAGTGGGTCGGGAGCTAGCACAGATACGCAGTATTTT. It specifies CASSGSGASTDTQYF. V usage is TRBV2 and J usage is TRBJ2-3; tentative D call: TRBD2 (6 bases). CDR3 length: 15 amino acids. Germline V CDR1 and CDR2: SNHLY, FYNNEI. Trimming removed 4 bases at V and 0 bases at J, with 11 bases between.

V and J are TRBV5-1 and TRBJ1-1; D gene ambiguous. The V and J ends lost 4 bases and 3 bases respectively, with 4 bases between them. CDR1 and CDR2 from the germline V gene are SGHRS and YFSETQ. CDR3 size: 11 residues. The CDR3 sequence: CASSRDTEAFF. CDR3 DNA sequence: TGCGCCAGCAGCCGGGACACTGAAGCTTTCTTT.

The chain links TRBV30 to TRBJ1-2; 10 bases agree with TRBD1. CDR1 is GTSNPN, CDR2 SVGIG, per germline (reference sequence). The CDR3 runs 14 residues. Trimming cost V 3 bases and J 6 bases; bases outside gene matches: 7. CDR3 DNA: TGTGCCTGGAGGGGGACAGGGGCCAGACATGGCTACACCTTC. Translated: CAWRGTGARHGYTF.

The genes are TRBV5-1 and TRBJ2-5; 11 nucleotides match TRBD2. Per the germline V gene, CDR1 is SGHRS and CDR2 is YFSETQ. The CDR3 runs to 15 residues. V was clipped by 4 bases and J by 5 bases; unmatched bases: 7. Here the CDR3 reads CASSRGLAVLETQYF. In DNA form, the CDR3 reads TGCGCCAGCAGCAGGGGACTAGCGGTGTTGGAGACCCAGTACTTC. Based on the CDR3 plus reference TRBV5-1 and TRBJ2-5, the full variable domain is KAGVTQTPRYLIKTRGQQVTLSCSPISGHRSVSWYQQTPGQGLQFLFEYFSETQRNKGNFPGRFSGRQFSNSRSEMNVSTLELGDSALYLCASSRGLAVLETQYFGPGTRLLVL.

The CDR3 DNA follows: TGTGCCAGTAGTTGGCAGGGGGCGCGGGGCTACACCTTC. Translating gives CASSWQGARGYTF. V usage is TRBV19 and J usage is TRBJ1-2; 8 bases agree with TRBD1. CDR1 is LNHDA, CDR2 SQIVND, per germline (reference sequence). The V segment lost 5 bases and the J segment 8 bases; nucleotides outside the gene matches: 7. The length of the CDR3 is 13 residues.

The chain uses TRBV7-2 and TRBJ2-7, with TRBD1 matching over 8 bases. Germline CDR1 reads SGHTA; CDR2 reads FQGNSA. The CDR3 covers 14 residues. V was clipped by 5 bases and J by 0 bases; unmatched bases: 3. CDR3 protein: CASSPDRGSYEQYF. The CDR3 bases are TGTGCCAGCAGCCCCGACAGGGGCTCCTACGAGCAGTACTTC. The whole variable domain, remainder taken from reference TRBV7-2 and TRBJ2-7, is GAGVSQSPSNKVTEKGKDVELRCDPISGHTALYWYRQSLGQGLEFLIYFQGNSAPDKSGLPSDRFSAERTGGSVSTLTIQRTQQEDSAVYLCASSPDRGSYEQYFGPGTRLTVT.

The chain couples TRBV6-6 to TRBJ1-2, with TRBD1 identical over 7 bases. Per the germline V gene, CDR1 is MNHNY and CDR2 is SVGAGI (reference sequence). The V and J ends lost 5 bases and 6 bases, in that order; junction bases with no gene match: 12. The CDR3 is made up of 15 amino acids. Here the CDR3 reads CASSGSEGASNGYTF. DNA for the CDR3: TGTGCCAGCAGTGGATCAGAGGGGGCGTCTAATGGCTACACCTTC.

The chain is built from TRBV6-5 and TRBJ2-3; possibly TRBD2 for D (6 bases). The CDR3 loop spans 16 amino acids. Trimming took off 0 bases at V and 2 bases at J, with 12 bases between the two ends. The V gene's germline CDR1 is MNHEY and CDR2 SVGAGI. The CDR3 spells CASSYSGGAFTDTQYF. The CDR3 DNA follows: TGTGCCAGCAGTTACTCTGGCGGGGCCTTCACAGATACGCAGTATTTT.

This chain joins TRBV5-1 and TRBJ1-1, with 8 bases that match TRBD1. Germline loops: CDR1 SGHRS, CDR2 YFSETQ. CDR3 length: 14 amino acids. Trimming cost V 1 base and J 4 bases; bases outside gene matches: 3. CDR3 region: CASSLTGGTTEAFF. CDR3 coding DNA: TGCGCCAGCAGCTTGACAGGGGGAACCACTGAAGCTTTCTTT.

The chain joins TRBV5-4 to TRBJ1-2; the D is unclear. Germline V CDR1 and CDR2: SGHNT, YYREEE (reference sequence). Trimming left V 0 bases short and J 2 bases short, with 14 bases between. This CDR3 has 16 amino acids. The CDR3 region is CASSLGPPPLNYGYTF. The CDR3 DNA reads TGTGCCAGCAGCTTGGGTCCTCCTCCTCTCAACTATGGCTACACCTTC.

The rearrangement links TRBV5-7 to TRBJ2-5; D is ambiguous. TRBV5-7 is assigned to the ORF class and has an uncertain function. Trimming cost V 2 bases and J 0 bases, with 8 bases left between them. The CDR3 extends over 14 amino acids. The CDR3 region has the DNA TGTGCCAGCAGCTTCCGCAGAAACCAAGAGACCCAGTACTTC. This translates into CASSFRRNQETQYF.

The gene calls are TRBV5-6 and TRBJ2-5, with TRBD1 as a possible D gene (6 bases). Trimming left V 3 bases short and J 5 bases short, with 14 bases between. Germline CDR1 and CDR2: SGHDT and YYEEEE. The CDR3 is 14 amino acids. CDR3 loop: CASSSAQGLETQYF. The CDR3 DNA reads TGTGCCAGCAGCTCGGCGCAGGGGTTGGAGACCCAGTACTTC.

The genes are TRBV5-1 and TRBJ2-1, with D maybe TRBD2 (7 bases). V lost 4 bases and J 7 bases, leaving 21 bases between the germline ends. Germline-derived CDR1 and CDR2 are SGHRS and YFSETQ. The CDR3 covers 16 residues. DNA of the CDR3: TGCGCCAGCAGCGGCAGCACGGGGGGCGTAGGAAATGAGCAGTTCTTC. Translation gives CASSGSTGGVGNEQFF.

The rearrangement links TRBV11-2 to TRBJ2-7; D call uncertain. V was clipped by 3 bases and J by 6 bases, with 12 bases between them. This CDR3 is built from 13 residues. The germline V gene has CDR1 SGHAT and CDR2 FQNNGV. CDR3 in amino acids: CASSFSSSGEQYF. The CDR3 nucleotides are TGTGCCAGCAGCTTTTCGAGTTCGGGCGAGCAGTACTTC.

The chain has TRBV21-1 and TRBJ2-2; TRBD1 is taken as the D call from the table, unchecked against the DNA. TRBV21-1 is a pseudogene. The CDR3 contains 15 residues. The DNA of the CDR3 is TGTGCCAGCACCCAGGACAGGGCGAACACCGGGGAGCTGTTTTTT. Translating gives CASTQDRANTGELFF.

V and J are TRBV11-3 and TRBJ1-3; D not resolved. The CDR3 extends over 13 amino acids. Trimming left V 4 bases short and J 0 bases short, with 4 bases between. CDR1 and CDR2 from the germline V gene are SGHNT and YENEEA. The CDR3 DNA reads TGTGCCAGCAGCTCGCGCTCTGGAAACACCATATATTTT. It translates to CASSSRSGNTIYF.

The chain has TRBV7-8 and TRBJ1-4; D possibly corresponds to TRBD1 (6 bases). CDR3 length: 15 amino acids. The V gene lost 7 bases and the J gene lost 8 bases, with 20 bases spanning the gap. CDR1 is SGHVS and CDR2 is FQNEAQ in the germline V gene. This CDR3 reads CASTPTGTNWEKLFF. DNA for the CDR3: TGTGCCAGCACACCTACCGGGACAAATTGGGAAAAACTGTTTTTT.

The V and J genes are TRBV5-5 and TRBJ2-7; D is perhaps TRBD2 (6 bases). Germline V gene sequence: CDR1 SGHKS, CDR2 YYEKEE (reference sequence). The CDR3 length is 13 residues. V was trimmed by 6 bases and J by 6 bases, leaving 16 bases between them. CDR3 sequence: CASTLGLFSEQYF. The CDR3 nucleotides are TGTGCCAGCACCCTGGGACTTTTTTCCGAGCAGTACTTC.

The chain carries TRBV30 and TRBJ2-3; D is undetermined. CDR3 length: 13 amino acids. Germline V gene data show CDR1 as GTSNPN and CDR2 as SVGIG (reference sequence). Between the trimmed V and J ends, which lost 2 bases and 1 base, there was a span of 7 bases. CDR3 sequence: CAWSSSGTDTQYF. DNA for the CDR3: TGTGCCTGGAGTTCCAGTGGCACAGATACGCAGTATTTT.

V is TRBV15 and J is TRBJ2-3; 10 bases are shared with TRBD2. This CDR3 has 16 residues. The germline V gene has CDR1 LNHNV and CDR2 YYDKDF (reference sequence). Losses at the gene ends were 0 bases for V and 4 bases for J; bases not matched to a gene: 4. The CDR3 coding sequence is TGTGCCACCAGCAGAGACCTAGCGGGGGTGTCAGATACGCAGTATTTT. Translating gives CATSRDLAGVSDTQYF.

This chain joins TRBV19 and TRBJ2-3; D gene unclear. Germline lookup yields CDR1 LNHDA and CDR2 SQIVND (reference sequence). The V end lost 6 bases, the J end lost 1 base, and 8 bases lay between the germline ends. This CDR3 region has 13 residues. The CDR3 protein is CASRPSGTDTQYF. CDR3 coding DNA: TGTGCCAGTAGGCCAAGCGGCACAGATACGCAGTATTTT.